Each of the 16 T cell receptor beta chains below was sequenced from the same sample in a study of cytomegalovirus exposure and HLA in healthy donors. PCR used 60 Vbeta primers and 13 Jbeta primers. Only in-frame clones appear in the TCRdb table, and some are missing; sequencing was by immunoSEQ multiplex PCR. Of about 160,000 clones in the sample, about 76% were seen once. Sequenced material: PBMCs. The receptors shown here come from a male donor in good health and CMV-seropositive.

This clone was seen a handful of times. This chain joins TRBV12-5 and TRBJ1-2; no firm D call. The CDR3 has 16 residues. The ends were cut back, 0 bases at V and 3 bases at J, with 14 bases in the middle. In germline, CDR1 is LGHNT, CDR2 FRNRAP. CDR3 protein: CASGLVPQAPYYGYTF. Written as DNA, the CDR3 is TGTGCTAGTGGTTTGGTACCGCAGGCCCCGTACTATGGCTACACCTTC.

The J gene is TRBJ2-6, the V gene TRBV29-1; 8 bases are shared with TRBD1. The trim removed 7 bases at V and 4 bases at J, leaving 15 bases unmatched. CDR1 is SQVTM and CDR2 is ANQGSEA in the germline V gene. The CDR3 contains 17 residues. CDR3 in DNA: TGCAGCGCCGTAGGGACAGGTGACCTCGAGGGGGCCAACGTCCTGACTTTC. Amino acids: CSAVGTGDLEGANVLTF.

This sequence joins TRBV7-8 and TRBJ2-3; 7 bases align to TRBD2. Unmatched junction bases numbered 12, after V lost 5 bases and J lost 4 bases. This CDR3 has 16 residues. CDR1 is SGHVS, CDR2 FQNEAQ, per germline. The CDR3 protein is CASSPARGFGSDTQYF. CDR3 DNA sequence: TGTGCCAGCAGCCCGGCGCGGGGGTTTGGCTCAGATACGCAGTATTTT.

This chain uses TRBV5-6 with TRBJ1-4; 10 nucleotides match TRBD1. Looked up from germline, CDR1 is SGHDT and CDR2 is YYEEEE. The junction had 11 bases not matched to a gene; V was cut back by 2 bases and J by 7 bases. This CDR3 contains 17 residues. CDR3 residues: CASSFGGQGLFREKLFF. The CDR3 region has the DNA TGTGCCAGCAGCTTTGGGGGACAGGGGCTTTTCCGTGAAAAACTGTTTTTT.

V usage is TRBV7-2 and J usage is TRBJ2-2, with 8 bases aligning to TRBD1. The CDR3 runs to 12 residues. The germline CDR1 and CDR2 sequences are SGHTA and FQGNSA. V lost 5 bases and J lost 10; bases outside the gene matches: 3. CDR3 nucleotide sequence: TGTGCCAGCAGCCCAGGGGGCCCGGAGCTGTTTTTT. Protein: CASSPGGPELFF.

The chain has TRBV18 and TRBJ2-7; 10 bases agree with TRBD1. This CDR3 spans 15 amino acids. The germline gives CDR1 KGHSH, CDR2 LQKENI. The V gene end was trimmed by 3 bases and the J gene end by 6 bases; junction bases not matched to a gene: 8. This CDR3 is CASSPAGTGAREQYF. CDR3 nucleotides: TGTGCCAGCTCACCCGCCGGGACAGGGGCGCGCGAGCAGTACTTC.

J is TRBJ2-7 and V is TRBV7-9; 7 bases agree with TRBD2. This CDR3 region has 14 residues. Germline V lookup: CDR1 SEHNR, CDR2 FQNEAQ (reference sequence). The V and J ends lost 4 bases and 1 base, in that order; junction bases with no gene match: 4. The CDR3 bases are TGTGCCAGCAGCTATGGGGGGGTGTCCTACGAGCAGTACTTC. This codes for CASSYGGVSYEQYF.

There are a few counts of this clone. The chain combines TRBV19 with TRBJ1-4; 7 bases match TRBD1. V dropped 3 bases and J dropped 6; count of bases not matched to a gene: 7. CDR1 and CDR2 from the germline V gene are LNHDA and SQIVND (reference sequence). This CDR3 region has 15 residues. The CDR3 sequence: CASSIGRQGYEKLFF. The CDR3 coding sequence is TGTGCCAGTAGTATTGGGCGACAGGGATATGAAAAACTGTTTTTT. Complete variable domain (other parts from reference TRBV19 and TRBJ1-4): DGGITQSPKYLFRKEGQNVTLSCEQNLNHDAMYWYRQDPGQGLRLIYYSQIVNDFQKGDIAEGYSVSREKKESFPLTVTSAQKNPTAFYLCASSIGRQGYEKLFFGSGTQLSVL.

This chain links TRBV9 with TRBJ2-5; 7 bases are a match to TRBD2. The CDR3 loop spans 16 amino acids. Trimming removed 4 bases from V and 3 bases from J; junction bases left unmatched: 12. The germline CDR1 and CDR2 sequences are SGDLS and YYNGEE. CDR3 region: CASSQRGEGWKETQYF. The CDR3 DNA reads as TGTGCCAGCAGCCAACGAGGGGAGGGTTGGAAAGAGACCCAGTACTTC.

This clone was recorded only once. The chain uses TRBV29-1 and TRBJ2-1, with 10 bases identical to TRBD1. This CDR3 has 13 amino acids. Losses at the gene ends were 6 bases for V and 6 bases for J; bases not matched to a gene: 5. The germline CDR1 and CDR2 sequences are SQVTM and ANQGSEA. Here the CDR3 DNA reads TGCAGCGTCGGACAGGGGGTTAGCAATGAGCAGTTCTTC. Amino acids: CSVGQGVSNEQFF.

On this clone itself: Its ends do not fully match the called genes, so a read error is possible. The rearrangement joins TRBV7-2 to TRBJ2-1, with D tentatively TRBD2 (5 bases). CDR1 is SGHTA, CDR2 FQGNSA, per germline. The length of the CDR3 is 16 residues. For the CDR3, the DNA is TGTGCCAGCACCTTACAAGGAGGACCCTCCTACAATGAGCAGTTCTTC. Protein sequence: CASTLQGGPSYNEQFF.

The gene calls are TRBV7-9 and TRBJ2-5; possible D gene TRBD1, 6 bases. The germline CDR1 and CDR2 sequences are SEHNR and FQNEAQ (reference sequence). This CDR3 spans 13 amino acids. V dropped 6 bases and J dropped 1 base, with 9 bases sitting between them. Written as DNA, the CDR3 is TGTGCCAGCAGTCACAGGGCCCAAGAGACCCAGTACTTC. As protein: CASSHRAQETQYF.

The chain links TRBV5-6 to TRBJ2-5; TRBD2 aligns across 8 bases. The CDR3 totals 16 residues. CDR1 is SGHDT and CDR2 is YYEEEE in the germline V gene. V was clipped by 1 base and J by 2 bases; unmatched bases: 7. In nucleotides, the CDR3 is TGTGCCAGCAGCTTGAAGCTAGCGGGCGAACAAGAGACCCAGTACTTC. The encoded protein is CASSLKLAGEQETQYF.

This clone appeared a few times. The germline gene is not matched at one end of the junction; a read error may be the cause. The rearrangement joins TRBV7-9 to TRBJ1-1; possibly TRBD1 for D (5 bases). CDR3 length: 13 residues. The germline CDR1 and CDR2 sequences are SEHNR and FQNEAQ (reference sequence). The CDR3 protein is CSSSSRGGTEAFF. CDR3 bases: TGTTCCAGCAGTTCTAGGGGAGGCACTGAAGCTTTCTTT.

This clone was detected a few times. The chain employs TRBV27 and TRBJ1-2; TRBD1 matches at 7 bases. CDR3 length: 15 amino acids. Germline CDR1 MNHEY, CDR2 SMNVEV (reference sequence). The J segment lost 4 bases and the V segment lost 5 bases, leaving 10 bases of the junction unmatched. The CDR3 protein is CASSATGKEGYGYTF. The CDR3 nucleotides read TGTGCCAGCAGTGCGACAGGGAAGGAGGGCTATGGCTACACCTTC.

This chain connects TRBV2 to TRBJ2-2; 7 bases agree with TRBD1. This CDR3 comprises 14 residues. Trimming took 6 bases from V and 7 from J; bases not matched to a gene: 8. Germline-derived CDR1 and CDR2 are SNHLY and FYNNEI. CDR3 in DNA: TGTGCCAGCAGAAAAGACAGGGTTGACGGGGAGCTGTTTTTT. This encodes CASRKDRVDGELFF.